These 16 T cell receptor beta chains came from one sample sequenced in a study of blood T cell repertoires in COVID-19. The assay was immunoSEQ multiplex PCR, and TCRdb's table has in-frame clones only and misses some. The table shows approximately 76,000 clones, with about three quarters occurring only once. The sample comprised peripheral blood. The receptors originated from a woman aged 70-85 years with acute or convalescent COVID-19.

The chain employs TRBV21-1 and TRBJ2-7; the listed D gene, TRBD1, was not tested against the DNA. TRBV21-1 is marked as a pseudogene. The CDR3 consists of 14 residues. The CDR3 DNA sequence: TGTGCCAGCAGCAAAGAATCAGTTATCTACGAGCAGTACTTC. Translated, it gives CASSKESVIYEQYF.

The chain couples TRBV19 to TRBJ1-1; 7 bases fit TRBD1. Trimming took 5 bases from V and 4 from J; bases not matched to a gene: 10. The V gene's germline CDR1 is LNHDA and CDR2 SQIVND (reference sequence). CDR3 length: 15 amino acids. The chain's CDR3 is CASSSTLYRGTEAFF. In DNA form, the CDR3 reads TGTGCCAGTAGTTCGACCCTTTACAGGGGCACTGAAGCTTTCTTT.

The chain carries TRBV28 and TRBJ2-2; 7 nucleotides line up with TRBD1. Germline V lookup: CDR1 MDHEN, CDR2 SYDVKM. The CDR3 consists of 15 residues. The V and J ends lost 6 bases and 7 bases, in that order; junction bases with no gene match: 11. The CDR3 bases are TGTGCCAGCAGACACTCGACAGGGTGGAACGGGGAGCTGTTTTTT. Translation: CASRHSTGWNGELFF.

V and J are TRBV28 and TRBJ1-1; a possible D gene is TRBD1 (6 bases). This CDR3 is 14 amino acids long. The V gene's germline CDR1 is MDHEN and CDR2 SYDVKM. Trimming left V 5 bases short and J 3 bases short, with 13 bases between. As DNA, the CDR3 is TGTGCCAGCAGTCTAACACAGGGTTACACTGAAGCTTTCTTT. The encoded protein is CASSLTQGYTEAFF.

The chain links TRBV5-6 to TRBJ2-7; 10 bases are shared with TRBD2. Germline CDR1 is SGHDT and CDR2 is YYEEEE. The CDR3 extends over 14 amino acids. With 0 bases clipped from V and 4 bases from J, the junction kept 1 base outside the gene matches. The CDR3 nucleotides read TGTGCCAGCAGCTTGGGGACTAGCGGATACGAGCAGTACTTC. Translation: CASSLGTSGYEQYF.

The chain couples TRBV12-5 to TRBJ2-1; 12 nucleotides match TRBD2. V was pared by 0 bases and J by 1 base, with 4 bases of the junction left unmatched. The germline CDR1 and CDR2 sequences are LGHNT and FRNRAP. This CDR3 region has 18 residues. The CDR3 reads CASGLVGTSGGSYNEQFF. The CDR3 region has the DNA TGTGCTAGTGGTTTGGTCGGAACTAGCGGGGGGTCCTACAATGAGCAGTTCTTC.

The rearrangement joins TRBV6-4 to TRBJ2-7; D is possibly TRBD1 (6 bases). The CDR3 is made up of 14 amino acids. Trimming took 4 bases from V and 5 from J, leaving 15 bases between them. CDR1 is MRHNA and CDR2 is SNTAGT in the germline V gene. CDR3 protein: CASSVTGQSDEQYF. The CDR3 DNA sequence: TGTGCCAGCAGTGTAACAGGGCAAAGTGACGAGCAGTACTTC.

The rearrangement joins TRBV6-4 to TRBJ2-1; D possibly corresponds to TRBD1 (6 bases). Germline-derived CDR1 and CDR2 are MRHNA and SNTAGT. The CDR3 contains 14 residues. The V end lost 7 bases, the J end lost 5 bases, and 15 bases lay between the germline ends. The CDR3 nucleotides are TGTGCCAGCACCCCAGGGACATCTGACAATGAGCAGTTCTTC. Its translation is CASTPGTSDNEQFF.

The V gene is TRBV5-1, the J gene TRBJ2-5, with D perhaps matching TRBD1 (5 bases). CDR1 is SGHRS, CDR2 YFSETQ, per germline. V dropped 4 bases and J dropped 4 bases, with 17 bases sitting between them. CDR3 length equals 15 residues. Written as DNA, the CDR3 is TGCGCCAGCAGCCCCGAGGCGGCCCAGGGAGAGACCCAGTACTTC. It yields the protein CASSPEAAQGETQYF.

In nucleotides, the CDR3 is TGTGCCAGCAGTTTTGCCGGAGATACGCAGTATTTT. It specifies CASSFAGDTQYF. This chain uses TRBV27 with TRBJ2-3; D not certain. V lost 3 bases to trimming and J lost 5 bases, with 6 bases between them. Germline assignment: CDR1 MNHEY and CDR2 SMNVEV (reference sequence). This CDR3 contains 12 residues.

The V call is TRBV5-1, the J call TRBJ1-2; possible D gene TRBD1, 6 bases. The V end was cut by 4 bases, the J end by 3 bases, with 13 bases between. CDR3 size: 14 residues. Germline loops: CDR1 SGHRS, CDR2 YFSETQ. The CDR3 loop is CASSKGHEDYGYTF. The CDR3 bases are TGCGCCAGCAGCAAGGGACATGAAGACTATGGCTACACCTTC.

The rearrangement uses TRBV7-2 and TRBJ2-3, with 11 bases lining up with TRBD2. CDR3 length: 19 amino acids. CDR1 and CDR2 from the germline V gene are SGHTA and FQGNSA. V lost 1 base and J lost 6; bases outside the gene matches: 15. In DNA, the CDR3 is TGTGCCAGCAGCTTAGTACCCCGAAAAACTAGCGGGGGTGGGGATACGCAGTATTTT. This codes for CASSLVPRKTSGGGDTQYF. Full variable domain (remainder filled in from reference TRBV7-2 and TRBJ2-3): GAGVSQSPSNKVTEKGKDVELRCDPISGHTALYWYRQSLGQGLEFLIYFQGNSAPDKSGLPSDRFSAERTGGSVSTLTIQRTQQEDSAVYLCASSLVPRKTSGGGDTQYFGPGTRLTVL.

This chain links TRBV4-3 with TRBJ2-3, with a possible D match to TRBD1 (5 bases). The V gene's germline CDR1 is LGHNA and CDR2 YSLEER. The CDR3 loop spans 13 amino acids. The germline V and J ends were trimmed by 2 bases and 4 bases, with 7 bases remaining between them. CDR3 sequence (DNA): TGCGCCAGCAGCCAAAAAGGGGCAGATACGCAGTATTTT. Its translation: CASSQKGADTQYF.

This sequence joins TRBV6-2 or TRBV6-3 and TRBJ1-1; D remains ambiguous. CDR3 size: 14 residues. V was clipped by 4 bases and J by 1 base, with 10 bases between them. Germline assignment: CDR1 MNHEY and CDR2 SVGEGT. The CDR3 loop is CASSWSIQNTEAFF. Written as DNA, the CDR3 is TGTGCCAGCAGTTGGAGCATTCAGAACACTGAAGCTTTCTTT.

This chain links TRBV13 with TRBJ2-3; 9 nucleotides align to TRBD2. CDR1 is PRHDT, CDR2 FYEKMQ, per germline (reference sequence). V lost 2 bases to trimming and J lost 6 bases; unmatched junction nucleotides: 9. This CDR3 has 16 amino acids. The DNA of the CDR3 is TGTGCCAGCAGCTTACGAAGGCTAGCGGGGAGGGATACGCAGTATTTT. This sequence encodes CASSLRRLAGRDTQYF.

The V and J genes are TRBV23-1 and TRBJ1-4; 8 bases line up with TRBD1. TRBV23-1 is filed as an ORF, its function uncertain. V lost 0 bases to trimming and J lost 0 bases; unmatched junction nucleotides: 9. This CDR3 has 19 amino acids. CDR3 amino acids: CASSQSSGQGNATNEKLFF. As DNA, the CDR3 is TGCGCCAGCAGTCAATCGTCTGGACAGGGCAATGCAACTAATGAAAAACTGTTTTTT.